Sequencing of this T cell receptor (beta chain) was carried out in a study of T cell clones after liver transplantation. Study information: A pre-transplant mixed lymphocyte reaction with TCRbeta sequencing defined graft-donor-reactive clones followed in post-transplant blood. At least one year of complete immunosuppression withdrawal without enzymes over twice normal defined tolerance.

The CDR3 sequence is 13 residues long. V lost 0 bases, J lost 7 bases, and 10 bases lay in between. Germline V CDR1 and CDR2: SGHDN, FVKESK. Concerning this clone itself: As yet, its antigen is unknown.

Method: immunoSEQ multiplex PCR; TCRdb's copy keeps in-frame clones and lacks some. The sample lists some 110,000 clones; just over 90% were seen once. Study-level findings and limits: Post-transplant, graft-donor-reactive CD4 TCRbeta sequences in blood dropped significantly in 5 of 8 subjects.

The source of this sequence is a human patient who received a liver transplant. Some T cells may arise from the graft donor. This chain connects TRBV14 to TRBJ2-7; maybe TRBD1 (5 bases). This sample comprised CD4+ T cells from blood, obtained 12 months after liver transplant. The CDR3 DNA is TGTGCCAGCAGCCAAGACAGGGTCCAGGAGCAGTACTTC. It codes for CASSQDRVQEQYF.